What follows describes a single TCR beta chain. The data belong to a study of shared clonotypes between healthy human individuals. Assay used: immunoSEQ multiplex PCR; TCRdb lists only in-frame clones, some missing. The sample records some 2,100,000 clones, approximately 94% being singletons. The CDR3 contains 15 residues. CDR1 and CDR2 from the germline V gene are KGHSH and LQKENI. Trimming took 2 bases from V and 4 from J; bases not matched to a gene: 5. Source material: naive CD4+ T cells sorted from blood. Documented subset: CD45RA+ positively selected. The V gene is TRBV18, the J gene TRBJ1-3; 7 nucleotides line up with TRBD1. This clonotype was sampled from a man between 18 and 35 years old in good health. CDR3 loop: CASSPMEGQGNTIYF. The CDR3 nucleotides are TGTGCCAGCTCACCAATGGAGGGACAGGGAAACACCATATATTTT.